The next 26 T cell receptor beta chains were all read from a single sample in a study of response to subunit inactivated influenza vaccine. TCRdb reprocessed the RT-PCR reads with MiXCR, giving one entry per CDR3 protein. The sample contains more than 200,000 distinct CDR3 sequences, over 9% of which appear only once. The source material was non-naive T cells sorted from PBMCs, sampled around 15 days before vaccination. The source is a man aged 50-59 years who received an inactivated influenza vaccine.

J is TRBJ2-5 and V is TRBV25-1, with TRBD1 identical over 8 bases. V lost 6 bases, J lost 2 bases, and 8 bases stayed unmatched. Germline V CDR1 and CDR2: MGHDK, SYGVNS. The CDR3 runs 15 residues. CDR3 nucleotides: TGTGCCAGCAGCACTCTGACAGGGGCGCAAGAGACCCAGTACTTC. Residues: CASSTLTGAQETQYF. Together with reference TRBV25-1 and TRBJ2-5, the CDR3 gives the full variable domain: EADIYQTPRYLVIGTGKKITLECSQTMGHDKMYWYQQDPGMELHLIHYSYGVNSTEKGDLSSESTVSRIRTEHFPLTLESARPSHTSQYLCASSTLTGAQETQYFGPGTRLLVL.

This clonotype was detected ten times or more. This chain joins TRBV29-1 and TRBJ2-5, with 8 bases aligning to TRBD1. Trimming at V came to 7 bases and at J to 4 bases, leaving 8 bases not matched to a gene. The CDR3 totals 13 residues. Germline CDR1 and CDR2: SQVTM and ANQGSEA. CDR3 region: CSARQGPPETQYF. The DNA of the CDR3 is TGCAGCGCCCGACAGGGGCCACCAGAGACCCAGTACTTC.

This clonotype has just a few counts. The rearrangement uses TRBV18 and TRBJ1-1; D is uncertain. With 4 bases removed from V and 11 bases from J, the gap between germline ends came to 11 bases. The germline V gene encodes CDR1 KGHSH and CDR2 LQKENI. The CDR3 extends over 11 amino acids. DNA for the CDR3: TGTGCCAGCTCACGTGGGGTTGGGGCTTTCTTT. Protein: CASSRGVGAFF.

The genes are TRBV19 and TRBJ1-3; no reliable D call. This CDR3 has 13 amino acids. Trimming took off 4 bases at V and 8 bases at J, with 12 bases between the two ends. Germline values: CDR1 LNHDA, CDR2 SQIVND (reference sequence). CDR3 in DNA: TGTGCCAGTAGTACGACCTTAGCGGACACCATATATTTT. It translates to CASSTTLADTIYF.

This clonotype has at least ten counts. The V and J genes are TRBV19 and TRBJ2-7, with D tentatively TRBD2 (6 bases). The CDR3 sequence is 13 residues long. Germline V gene lookup returns CDR1 LNHDA and CDR2 SQIVND (reference sequence). V was cut by 4 bases and J by 5 bases, with 12 bases left in between. CDR3 in DNA: TGTGCCAGTAGTAGAGGAGGGAAAAACGAGCAGTACTTC. This gives the protein CASSRGGKNEQYF.

V usage is TRBV7-2 and J usage is TRBJ2-2; no clear D. CDR3 length: 13 amino acids. CDR1 is SGHTA, CDR2 FQGNSA, per germline. V was cut by 2 bases and J by 2 bases, with 3 bases left in between. In DNA form, the CDR3 reads TGTGCCAGCAGCTTAATAAACACCGGGGAGCTGTTTTTT. Translated: CASSLINTGELFF.

Many counts were recorded for this clonotype. The V gene is TRBV11-3, the J gene TRBJ2-2; 10 bases align to TRBD1. Per the germline V gene, CDR1 is SGHNT and CDR2 is YENEEA. The CDR3 runs to 16 residues. J gave up 4 bases and V 1 base, and 3 bases lay outside the gene matches. The CDR3 DNA sequence: TGTGCCAGCAGCTTAGTGACAGGGGGCTCCACCGGGGAGCTGTTTTTT. It encodes CASSLVTGGSTGELFF.

This clonotype has at least ten counts. This chain uses TRBV5-8 with TRBJ1-6; 8 bases line up with TRBD1. J lost 14 bases, V lost 1 base, and 8 bases had no gene match. There are 14 residues in the CDR3. CDR1 and CDR2 (germline): SGHTS, YDEGEE. In DNA, the CDR3 is TGTGCCAGCAGCTTGTTGCAGGGGGCGAAGGCCCTCCACTTT. The encoded protein is CASSLLQGAKALHF.

The CDR3 spells CASSQRLAVYNEQFF. DNA for the CDR3: TGTGCCAGCAGCCAGAGGCTAGCGGTATACAATGAGCAGTTCTTC. The rearrangement uses TRBV3-1 and TRBJ2-1; 7 positions agree with TRBD2. CDR1 LGHDT and CDR2 YNNKEL come from the germline V gene (reference sequence). V shed 3 bases, J shed 4 bases, and the junction held 6 bases outside the gene matches. CDR3 size: 15 residues.

This clonotype was seen more than once but under ten times. The V gene is TRBV5-1, the J gene TRBJ2-7, with D perhaps TRBD1 or TRBD2 (5 bases each). The length of the CDR3 is 13 residues. V shed 0 bases and J shed 7 bases, with 11 bases lying between them. Germline lookup yields CDR1 SGHRS and CDR2 YFSETQ. The CDR3 bases are TGCGCCAGCAGCTTGGGAGGGGTCGGGGAGCAGTACTTC. It codes for CASSLGGVGEQYF.

This clonotype occurred a few times. The chain couples TRBV29-1 to TRBJ1-1; D ambiguous. Trimming cost V 3 bases and J 1 base, with 9 bases left between them. Germline lookup yields CDR1 SQVTM and CDR2 ANQGSEA. CDR3 length: 13 amino acids. The CDR3 sequence: CSVDRHQNTEAFF. For the CDR3, the DNA is TGCAGCGTTGATAGACACCAGAACACTGAAGCTTTCTTT.

Only a few counts were recorded for this clonotype. The chain is built from TRBV11-2 and TRBJ2-1, with TRBD2 matching 8 bases. Germline V CDR1 and CDR2: SGHAT, FQNNGV. CDR3 length: 16 residues. Unmatched junction bases numbered 9, after V lost 4 bases and J lost 4 bases. CDR3 sequence reads: CASSSRGRGAYNEQFF. CDR3 bases: TGTGCCAGCAGCTCCCGGGGGCGGGGGGCTTACAATGAGCAGTTCTTC.

This rearrangement joins TRBV2 to TRBJ2-1; D is possibly TRBD1 or TRBD2 (5 bases each). Germline V gene data show CDR1 as SNHLY and CDR2 as FYNNEI. Trimming left V 6 bases short and J 4 bases short, with 22 bases between. The length of the CDR3 is 17 residues. The CDR3 nucleotides are TGTGCCAGCAGGATTGGAGACAACTTGAGGGGTTACAATGAGCAGTTCTTC. Protein product: CASRIGDNLRGYNEQFF.

This clonotype was recorded once. The CDR3, as DNA: TGTGCCAGCACCCTAGGACTAGCGGGAGTAAATGAGCAGTTCTTC. Translated, it gives CASTLGLAGVNEQFF. This sequence joins TRBV7-9 and TRBJ2-1; 13 nucleotides match TRBD2. The CDR3 runs 15 residues. J gave up 7 bases and V 7 bases, and 7 bases lay outside the gene matches. Germline values: CDR1 SEHNR, CDR2 FQNEAQ (reference sequence).

The J gene is TRBJ2-5, the V gene TRBV5-1; D possibly matches TRBD1 or TRBD2 (5 bases each). Deletions cut 4 bases from V and 4 bases from J, with 17 bases between. The CDR3 is made up of 15 amino acids. Germline loops: CDR1 SGHRS, CDR2 YFSETQ. The CDR3 here is CASSPGRGVAETQYF. CDR3 coding DNA: TGCGCCAGCAGCCCGGGCCGGGGCGTCGCAGAGACCCAGTACTTC.

This clonotype was observed a handful of times. The gene calls are TRBV5-1 and TRBJ2-5, with 7 positions matching TRBD2. CDR3 length: 15 amino acids. The germline V gene has CDR1 SGHRS and CDR2 YFSETQ. V gave up 5 bases and J gave up 1 base; unmatched junction bases: 8. CDR3 DNA sequence: TGCGCCAGCAGGCCAACTAGCGCACTCCAAGAGACCCAGTACTTC. Protein: CASRPTSALQETQYF.

The sample holds a few counts of this clonotype. This chain connects TRBV11-2 to TRBJ2-1; 9 positions agree with TRBD2. The germline V gene encodes CDR1 SGHAT and CDR2 FQNNGV. This CDR3 is built from 15 residues. Trimming cost V 3 bases and J 6 bases; bases outside gene matches: 6. The chain's CDR3 is CASSLGGGDINEQFF. The CDR3 coding sequence is TGTGCCAGCAGCTTGGGCGGGGGGGACATCAATGAGCAGTTCTTC.

The chain couples TRBV5-1 to TRBJ2-5, with TRBD2 as a possible D gene (6 bases). The germline V gene has CDR1 SGHRS and CDR2 YFSETQ. The CDR3 is 14 residues long. Trimming took 2 bases from V and 3 from J, leaving 11 bases between them. CDR3 sequence reads: CASSFSGVKETQYF. The CDR3 DNA is TGCGCCAGCAGCTTTTCGGGGGTGAAAGAGACCCAGTACTTC. The entire variable domain, with the rest obtained from reference TRBV5-1 and TRBJ2-5, is as follows: KAGVTQTPRYLIKTRGQQVTLSCSPISGHRSVSWYQQTPGQGLQFLFEYFSETQRNKGNFPGRFSGRQFSNSRSEMNVSTLELGDSALYLCASSFSGVKETQYFGPGTRLLVL.

J is TRBJ2-1 and V is TRBV6-2 or TRBV6-3; a weak D match, TRBD2 (6 bases). The V and J ends lost 6 bases and 0 bases respectively, with 15 bases between them. The CDR3 has 16 residues. Looked up from germline, CDR1 is MNHEY and CDR2 is SVGEGT. The CDR3 loop reads CASSTRTKSSYNEQFF. Here the CDR3 DNA reads TGTGCCAGCAGCACCAGGACTAAGAGCTCCTACAATGAGCAGTTCTTC.

There are many counts of this clonotype. V usage is TRBV12-3 or TRBV12-4 and J usage is TRBJ2-7; D is perhaps TRBD1 (6 bases). Trimming cost V 5 bases and J 2 bases, with 7 bases left between them. This CDR3 contains 12 residues. The CDR3 DNA reads as TGTGCCAGCAGTGGACAGACCTACGAGCAGTACTTC. It specifies CASSGQTYEQYF.

This chain joins TRBV5-6 and TRBJ1-4; TRBD1 matches at 8 bases. J was trimmed by 9 bases and V by 4 bases; bases with no gene match: 5. The CDR3 totals 13 residues. Germline CDR1 is SGHDT and CDR2 is YYEEEE. The CDR3 is CASSAGTGQKLFF. DNA for the CDR3: TGTGCCAGCAGCGCCGGGACAGGCCAAAAACTGTTTTTT.

This clonotype appeared a few times. The chain combines TRBV20-1 with TRBJ2-3; 16 bases match TRBD2. The CDR3 is made up of 14 amino acids. Germline V gene lookup returns CDR1 DFQATT and CDR2 SNEGSKA (reference sequence). This CDR3 reads CSGTSGGGLDTQYF. The CDR3, as DNA: TGCAGCGGGACTAGCGGGGGGGGTTTAGATACGCAGTATTTT.

The chain has TRBV27 and TRBJ1-5; D remains ambiguous. CDR1 and CDR2 (germline): MNHEY, SMNVEV (reference sequence). The germline V and J ends were trimmed by 6 bases and 5 bases, with 11 bases remaining between them. CDR3 length: 13 amino acids. The CDR3 protein is CASSLGEYQPQHF. CDR3 coding DNA: TGTGCCAGCAGCCTCGGGGAATATCAGCCCCAGCATTTT.

This clonotype was detected only a few times. The chain employs TRBV20-1 and TRBJ2-5, with D unclear. Germline CDR1 and CDR2: DFQATT and SNEGSKA (reference sequence). The CDR3 is made up of 13 amino acids. The V and J ends lost 6 bases and 6 bases respectively, with 17 bases between them. The CDR3 here is CSAPERSGKTQYF. Here the CDR3 DNA reads TGCAGTGCCCCAGAAAGGTCCGGAAAGACCCAGTACTTC.

At least ten counts were recorded for this clonotype. V gene TRBV6-1 combines with J gene TRBJ1-1; D possibly corresponds to TRBD1 (5 bases). Trimming took 6 bases from V and 2 from J, leaving 16 bases between them. Germline V gene sequence: CDR1 MNHNS, CDR2 SASEGT. This CDR3 is built from 15 residues. In nucleotides, the CDR3 is TGTGCCAGCAGACCAGGGAGGAGGAGAAACACTGAAGCTTTCTTT. Translating it yields CASRPGRRRNTEAFF.

Only a few counts were recorded for this clonotype. In DNA, the CDR3 is TGCGCCAGCAGCTGGGGGGGACAACGCACAGATACGCAGTATTTT. This encodes CASSWGGQRTDTQYF. V is TRBV5-1 and J is TRBJ2-3, with D possibly TRBD2 on 7 matching bases. The CDR3 totals 15 residues. Per the germline V gene, CDR1 is SGHRS and CDR2 is YFSETQ. The V end lost 3 bases, the J end lost 1 base, and 12 bases lay between the germline ends.